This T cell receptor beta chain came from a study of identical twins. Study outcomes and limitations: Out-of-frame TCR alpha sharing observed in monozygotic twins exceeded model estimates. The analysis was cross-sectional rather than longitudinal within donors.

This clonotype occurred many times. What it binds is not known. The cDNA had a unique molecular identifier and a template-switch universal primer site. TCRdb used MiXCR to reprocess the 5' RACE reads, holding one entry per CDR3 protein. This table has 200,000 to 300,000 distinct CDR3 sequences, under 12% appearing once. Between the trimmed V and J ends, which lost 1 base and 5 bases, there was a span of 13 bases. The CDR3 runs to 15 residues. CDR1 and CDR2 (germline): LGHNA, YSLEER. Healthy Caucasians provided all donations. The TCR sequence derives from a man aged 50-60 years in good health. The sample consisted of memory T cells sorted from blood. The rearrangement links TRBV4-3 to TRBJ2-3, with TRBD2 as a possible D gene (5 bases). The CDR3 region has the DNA TGCGCCAGCAGCCAAGGGTCGCTCGGGAAAGATACGCAGTATTTT. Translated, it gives CASSQGSLGKDTQYF.